The clone carrying this T cell receptor beta chain was picked up many times. No antigen is known for it. The lymph nodes were axillary draining lymph nodes from breast cancer patients. This specimen belongs to a study of breast tumors, draining lymph nodes, adjacent tissues. General study findings and limits: Luminal-like breast cancer showed significantly greater tumor-nontumor repertoire similarity than basal-like breast cancer did. Tumor TCR diversity was below lymph nodes but above nontumor tissue. Most tumor T cells seemingly derive from lymph node, then expand in tumor.

Germline V gene sequence: CDR1 MDHEN, CDR2 SYDVKM. The CDR3 sequence is 16 residues long. V lost 6 bases and J 9 bases, leaving 24 bases between the germline ends. TCRdb reprocessed the multiplex PCR reads via MiXCR and lists one record per CDR3 protein. This table has about 230,000 distinct CDR3 sequences, approximately 31% appearing once. The chain joins TRBV28 to TRBJ1-5; D possibly corresponds to TRBD1 (5 bases). What was sequenced was axillary lymph node tissue. The receptor comes from a female donor with breast cancer. Some clones in this sample may be carry-over from other donors' samples. The CDR3 nucleotides are TGTGCCAGCAGCTACACCGGGACGGCCCTCGTCTGGCCCCAGCATTTT. Amino acids: CASSYTGTALVWPQHF.